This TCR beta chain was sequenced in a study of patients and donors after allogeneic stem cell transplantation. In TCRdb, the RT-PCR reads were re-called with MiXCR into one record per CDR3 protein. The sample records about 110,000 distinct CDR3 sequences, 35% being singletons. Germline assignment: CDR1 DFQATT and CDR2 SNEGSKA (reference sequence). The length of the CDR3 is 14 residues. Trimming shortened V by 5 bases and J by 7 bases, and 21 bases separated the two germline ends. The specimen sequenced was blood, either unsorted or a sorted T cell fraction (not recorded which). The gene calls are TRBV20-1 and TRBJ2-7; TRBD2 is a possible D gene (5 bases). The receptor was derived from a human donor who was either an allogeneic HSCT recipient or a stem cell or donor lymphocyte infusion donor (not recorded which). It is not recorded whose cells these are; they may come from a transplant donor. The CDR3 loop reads CSAGDFGEKGEQYF. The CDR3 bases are TGCAGTGCTGGGGATTTTGGGGAGAAAGGGGAGCAGTACTTC.